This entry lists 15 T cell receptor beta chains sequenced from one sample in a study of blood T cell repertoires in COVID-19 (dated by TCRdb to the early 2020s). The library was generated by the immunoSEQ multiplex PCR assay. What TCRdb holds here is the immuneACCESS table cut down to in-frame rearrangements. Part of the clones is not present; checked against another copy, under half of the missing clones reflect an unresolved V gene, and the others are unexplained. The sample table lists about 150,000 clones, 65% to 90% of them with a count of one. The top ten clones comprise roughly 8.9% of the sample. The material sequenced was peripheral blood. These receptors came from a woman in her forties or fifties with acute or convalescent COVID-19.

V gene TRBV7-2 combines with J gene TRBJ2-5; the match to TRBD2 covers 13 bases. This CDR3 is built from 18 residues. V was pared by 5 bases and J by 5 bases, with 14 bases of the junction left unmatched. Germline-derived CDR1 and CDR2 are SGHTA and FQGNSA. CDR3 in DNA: TGTGCCAGCAGCCCCAGTCCCGGGACTAGCGGGATCTGGGAGACCCAGTACTTC. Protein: CASSPSPGTSGIWETQYF.

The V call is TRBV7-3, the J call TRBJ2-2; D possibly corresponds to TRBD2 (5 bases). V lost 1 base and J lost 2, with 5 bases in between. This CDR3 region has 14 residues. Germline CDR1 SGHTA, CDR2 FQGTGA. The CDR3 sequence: CASSLRLNTGELFF. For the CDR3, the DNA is TGTGCCAGCAGCTTAAGACTAAACACCGGGGAGCTGTTTTTT.

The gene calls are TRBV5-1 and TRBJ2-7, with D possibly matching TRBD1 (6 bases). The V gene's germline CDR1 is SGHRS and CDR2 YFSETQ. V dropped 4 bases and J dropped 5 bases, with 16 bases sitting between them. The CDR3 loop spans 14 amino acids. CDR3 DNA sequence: TGCGCCAGCAGCCCCTTTGGTCAGGGGCACGAGCAGTACTTC. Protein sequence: CASSPFGQGHEQYF.

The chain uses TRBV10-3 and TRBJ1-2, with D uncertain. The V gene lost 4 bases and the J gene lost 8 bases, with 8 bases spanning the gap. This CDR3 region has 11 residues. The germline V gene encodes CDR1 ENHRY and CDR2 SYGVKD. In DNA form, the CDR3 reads TGTGCCATCAGTGGTGAGGGCGGCTACACCTTC. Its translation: CAISGEGGYTF.

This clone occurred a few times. In DNA, the CDR3 is TGTGCCATCAGTGTTGGCAGGGATAAGGGCGAGCAGTACTTC. The encoded protein is CAISVGRDKGEQYF. The chain carries TRBV10-3 and TRBJ2-7; TRBD1 might be the D (5 bases). Germline V gene sequence: CDR1 ENHRY, CDR2 SYGVKD. The V end lost 4 bases, the J end lost 6 bases, and 16 bases lay between the germline ends. The CDR3 consists of 14 residues.

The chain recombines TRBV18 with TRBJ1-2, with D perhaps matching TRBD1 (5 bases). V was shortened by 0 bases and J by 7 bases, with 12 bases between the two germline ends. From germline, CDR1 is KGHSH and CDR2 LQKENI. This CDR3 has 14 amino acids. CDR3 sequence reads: CASSPPGAPGGYTF. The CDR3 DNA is TGTGCCAGCTCACCACCAGGGGCCCCTGGTGGCTACACCTTC.

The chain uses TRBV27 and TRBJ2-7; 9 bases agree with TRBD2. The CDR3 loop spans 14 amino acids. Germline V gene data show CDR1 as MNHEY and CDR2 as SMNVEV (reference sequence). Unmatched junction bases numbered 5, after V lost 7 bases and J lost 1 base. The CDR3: CASIRLAGSYEQYF. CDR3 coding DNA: TGTGCCAGCATACGGCTAGCGGGATCCTACGAGCAGTACTTC.

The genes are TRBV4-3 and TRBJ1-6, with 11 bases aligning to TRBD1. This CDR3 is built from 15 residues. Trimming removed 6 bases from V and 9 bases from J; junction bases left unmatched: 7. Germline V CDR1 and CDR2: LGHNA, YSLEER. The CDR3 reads CASRQDRGQGSPLHF. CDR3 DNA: TGCGCCAGCAGACAGGACAGGGGGCAGGGTTCACCCCTCCACTTT.

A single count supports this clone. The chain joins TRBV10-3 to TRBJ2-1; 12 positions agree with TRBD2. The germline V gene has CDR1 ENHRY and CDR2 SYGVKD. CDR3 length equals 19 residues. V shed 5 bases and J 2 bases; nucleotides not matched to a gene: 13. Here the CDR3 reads CAISLPASSSGRAYNEQFF. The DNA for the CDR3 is TGTGCCATCAGTCTACCTGCTTCGTCTAGCGGGAGGGCCTACAATGAGCAGTTCTTC.

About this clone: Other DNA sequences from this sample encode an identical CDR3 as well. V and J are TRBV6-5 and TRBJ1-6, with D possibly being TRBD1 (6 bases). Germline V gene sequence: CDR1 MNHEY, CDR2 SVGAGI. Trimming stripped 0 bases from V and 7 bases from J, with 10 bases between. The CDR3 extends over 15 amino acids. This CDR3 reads CASSYSGRGNSPLHF. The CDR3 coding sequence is TGTGCCAGCAGTTACTCTGGGAGGGGGAATTCACCCCTCCACTTT.

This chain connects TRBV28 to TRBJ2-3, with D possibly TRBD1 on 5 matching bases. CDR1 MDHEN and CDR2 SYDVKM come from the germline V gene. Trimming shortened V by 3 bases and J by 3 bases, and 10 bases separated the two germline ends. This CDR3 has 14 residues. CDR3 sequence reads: CASSFIRATDTQYF. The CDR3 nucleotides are TGTGCCAGCAGTTTTATCAGGGCTACAGATACGCAGTATTTT. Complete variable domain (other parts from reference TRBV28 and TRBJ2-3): DVKVTQSSRYLVKRTGEKVFLECVQDMDHENMFWYRQDPGLGLRLIYFSYDVKMKEKGDIPEGYSVSREKKERFSLILESASTNQTSMYLCASSFIRATDTQYFGPGTRLTVL.

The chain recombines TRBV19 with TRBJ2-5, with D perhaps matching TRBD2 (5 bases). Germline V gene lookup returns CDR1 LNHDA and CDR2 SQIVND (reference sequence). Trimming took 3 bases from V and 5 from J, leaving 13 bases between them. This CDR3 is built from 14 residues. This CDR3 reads CASSITLSGETQYF. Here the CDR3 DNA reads TGTGCCAGTAGTATCACTCTCTCGGGGGAGACCCAGTACTTC.

The CDR3 sequence: CASSQDLGGGFYNEQFF. The DNA of the CDR3 is TGCGCCAGCAGCCAAGACTTGGGGGGTGGATTTTACAATGAGCAGTTCTTC. The gene calls are TRBV4-3 and TRBJ2-1; D perhaps matches TRBD2 (6 bases). CDR3 size: 17 residues. Germline CDR1 LGHNA, CDR2 YSLEER. The ends were cut back, 0 bases at V and 4 bases at J, with 16 bases in the middle.

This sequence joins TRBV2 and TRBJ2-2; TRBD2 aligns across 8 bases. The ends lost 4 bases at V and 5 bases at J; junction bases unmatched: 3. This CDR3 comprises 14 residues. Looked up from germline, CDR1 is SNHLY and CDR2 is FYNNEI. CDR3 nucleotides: TGTGCCAGCAGTGGCGGGGGGAGTACCGGGGAGCTGTTTTTT. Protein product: CASSGGGSTGELFF.

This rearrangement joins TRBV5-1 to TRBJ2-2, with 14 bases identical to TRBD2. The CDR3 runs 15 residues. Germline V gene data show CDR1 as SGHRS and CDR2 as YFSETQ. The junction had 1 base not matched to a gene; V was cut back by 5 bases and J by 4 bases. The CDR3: CASRTSGRATGELFF. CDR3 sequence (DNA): TGCGCCAGCAGGACTAGCGGGAGGGCCACCGGGGAGCTGTTTTTT.